This T cell receptor (beta chain) was recovered during a study of blood T cell repertoires in COVID-19. In the study overall: Material from acute and convalescent COVID-19 was sourced from the United States, Italy and Spain.

Clones were read by immunoSEQ multiplex PCR, and TCRdb kept only the in-frame ones, dropping some. The data show some 120,000 clones, more than 75% seen once. The count of this clone is one. This clonotype originated in a woman aged 60-75 years with acute or convalescent COVID-19. What was sequenced was peripheral blood.

The CDR3 DNA reads TGTGCCAGCAGTACGGGGGGAGAAAATTCACCCCTCCACTTT. Protein product: CASSTGGENSPLHF. The chain employs TRBV6-5 and TRBJ1-6; tentatively, D is TRBD1 (5 bases). Germline CDR1 and CDR2: MNHEY and SVGAGI. This CDR3 has 14 amino acids. Trimming took 5 bases from V and 7 from J, leaving 12 bases between them.